Below are 16 T cell receptor beta chains sequenced from a single sample in a study of blood T cell repertoires in COVID-19. The table came from immunoSEQ multiplex PCR; TCRdb's copy has only in-frame clones and leaves some out. Of 120,000 to 150,000 clones in the sample, approximately 90% are singletons; the top ten hold 1.2%. Sequenced sample: PBMCs or T cells enriched from blood (not recorded which). Receptors originate from a woman younger than 45 with acute COVID-19.

The chain uses TRBV9 and TRBJ1-1, with D perhaps matching TRBD1 (5 bases). CDR1 is SGDLS, CDR2 YYNGEE, per germline. The CDR3 consists of 14 residues. The V end lost 0 bases, the J end lost 8 bases, and 14 bases lay between the germline ends. CDR3 in amino acids: CASSVDGAGREAFF. The CDR3 DNA reads TGTGCCAGCAGCGTAGATGGGGCAGGTCGAGAAGCTTTCTTT. The complete variable domain, with remaining parts taken from reference TRBV9 and TRBJ1-1, reads DSGVTQTPKHLITATGQRVTLRCSPRSGDLSVYWYQQSLDQGLQFLIQYYNGEERAKGNILERFSAQQFPDLHSELNLSSLELGDSALYFCASSVDGAGREAFFGQGTRLTVV.

The chain carries TRBV19 and TRBJ2-7, with a tentative D call TRBD1 (5 bases). V lost 1 base and J lost 5, with 12 bases in between. This CDR3 has 14 residues. The germline V gene has CDR1 LNHDA and CDR2 SQIVND (reference sequence). The CDR3 region is CASSIGQPPHEQYF. Written as DNA, the CDR3 is TGTGCCAGTAGTATAGGACAGCCTCCCCACGAGCAGTACTTC.

V is TRBV2 and J is TRBJ2-2; D uncertain. The germline gives CDR1 SNHLY, CDR2 FYNNEI. The CDR3 has 16 amino acids. V was cut by 8 bases and J by 1 base, with 17 bases left in between. The CDR3 DNA follows: TGTGCCAGCTATGCTTCTTGGGCGCAGAACACCGGGGAGCTGTTTTTT. This encodes CASYASWAQNTGELFF.

The J gene is TRBJ1-1, the V gene TRBV7-3; 7 bases line up with TRBD1. In germline, CDR1 is SGHTA, CDR2 FQGTGA. The CDR3 is 13 amino acids. J was trimmed by 3 bases and V by 5 bases; bases with no gene match: 3. Here the CDR3 reads CASSAGTDTEAFF. Here the CDR3 DNA reads TGTGCCAGCAGCGCCGGGACAGACACTGAAGCTTTCTTT.

CDR3 coding DNA: TGTGCCAGTATTCCCCCGGAGATGAACACTGAAGCTTTCTTT. Translation gives CASIPPEMNTEAFF. The V call is TRBV19, the J call TRBJ1-1; D gene unclear. V was cut by 7 bases and J by 0 bases, with 12 bases left in between. The CDR3 runs 14 residues. CDR1 is LNHDA, CDR2 SQIVND, per germline (reference sequence). Variable domain in full (rest from reference TRBV19 and TRBJ1-1): DGGITQSPKYLFRKEGQNVTLSCEQNLNHDAMYWYRQDPGQGLRLIYYSQIVNDFQKGDIAEGYSVSREKKESFPLTVTSAQKNPTAFYLCASIPPEMNTEAFFGQGTRLTVV.

This chain links TRBV9 with TRBJ2-7; maybe TRBD2 (6 bases). The germline CDR1 and CDR2 sequences are SGDLS and YYNGEE. The CDR3 contains 13 residues. V gave up 3 bases and J gave up 4 bases, with 11 bases separating them. Here the CDR3 reads CASSEASGYEQYF. CDR3 DNA sequence: TGTGCCAGCAGCGAGGCCAGCGGGTACGAGCAGTACTTC.

The rearrangement uses TRBV14 and TRBJ2-1; 7 bases fit TRBD2. V trimming: 4 bases; J trimming: 3 bases; junction bases outside the gene matches: 9. This CDR3 has 16 amino acids. Looked up from germline, CDR1 is SGHDN and CDR2 is FVKESK. The CDR3 nucleotides read TGTGCCAGCAGCCCACGGGTACTAGCGTTCTACAATGAGCAGTTCTTC. Translation: CASSPRVLAFYNEQFF.

The chain recombines TRBV5-4 with TRBJ2-7; possibly TRBD1 for D (6 bases). Looked up from germline, CDR1 is SGHNT and CDR2 is YYREEE (reference sequence). The CDR3 length is 14 residues. Trimming cost V 0 bases and J 4 bases, with 11 bases left between them. The CDR3 region is CASSLAGQKYEQYF. CDR3 sequence (DNA): TGTGCCAGCAGCTTGGCTGGACAGAAGTACGAGCAGTACTTC.

The V gene is TRBV7-9, the J gene TRBJ2-3; possible D gene TRBD2, 5 bases. Looked up from germline, CDR1 is SEHNR and CDR2 is FQNEAQ (reference sequence). V was shortened by 8 bases and J by 1 base, with 10 bases between the two germline ends. CDR3 length equals 13 residues. The CDR3 coding sequence is TGTGCCAGCGGACTCGGGGGCACAGATACGCAGTATTTT. This gives the protein CASGLGGTDTQYF. Full variable domain (rest looked up from reference TRBV7-9 and TRBJ2-3): DTGVSQNPRHKITKRGQNVTFRCDPISEHNRLYWYRQTLGQGPEFLTYFQNEAQLEKSRLLSDRFSAERPKGSFSTLEIQRTEQGDSAMYLCASGLGGTDTQYFGPGTRLTVL.

The chain couples TRBV27 to TRBJ2-7, with D perhaps matching TRBD1 (6 bases). Trimming cost V 0 bases and J 6 bases, with 18 bases left between them. CDR1 is MNHEY, CDR2 SMNVEV, per germline (reference sequence). The CDR3 has 16 residues. The CDR3 here is CASSLSPGTPAGEQYF. The CDR3 DNA sequence: TGTGCCAGCAGTTTATCACCTGGGACACCTGCGGGCGAGCAGTACTTC.

This clone was seen a single time. This rearrangement joins TRBV7-8 to TRBJ2-1; D is perhaps TRBD1 (6 bases). This CDR3 comprises 14 residues. Germline V gives CDR1 SGHVS, CDR2 FQNEAQ. The germline V and J ends were trimmed by 5 bases and 8 bases, with 16 bases remaining between them. CDR3 coding DNA: TGTGCCAGCAGCGCAGGACAGCCTCACGATGAGCAGTTCTTC. It yields the protein CASSAGQPHDEQFF.

The gene calls are TRBV9 and TRBJ1-6; D is unclear. V was shortened by 0 bases and J by 5 bases, with 6 bases between the two germline ends. The length of the CDR3 is 14 residues. The germline V gene encodes CDR1 SGDLS and CDR2 YYNGEE. The CDR3 sequence: CASSVGPNNSPLHF. DNA of the CDR3: TGTGCCAGCAGCGTAGGGCCGAATAATTCACCCCTCCACTTT.

The CDR3 is CASSQGQGKNYEQYF. DNA for the CDR3: TGTGCCAGCTCCCAGGGACAGGGGAAAAACTACGAGCAGTACTTC. This sequence joins TRBV18 and TRBJ2-7; 10 bases align to TRBD1. The V and J ends lost 6 bases and 3 bases, in that order; junction bases with no gene match: 8. Germline V CDR1 and CDR2: KGHSH, LQKENI. The CDR3 has 15 amino acids.

The chain has TRBV5-4 and TRBJ2-7; perhaps TRBD1 as D (6 bases). The V end lost 4 bases, the J end lost 3 bases, and 17 bases lay between the germline ends. Germline values: CDR1 SGHNT, CDR2 YYREEE (reference sequence). The CDR3 extends over 15 amino acids. The chain's CDR3 is CASSRTRGLGYEQYF. CDR3 DNA sequence: TGTGCCAGCAGCAGAACGAGGGGGTTGGGCTACGAGCAGTACTTC.

This clone was observed a few times. The chain has TRBV18 and TRBJ2-7; 10 bases line up with TRBD2. V gave up 6 bases and J gave up 3 bases; unmatched junction bases: 5. CDR1 is KGHSH, CDR2 LQKENI, per germline. The CDR3 spans 14 residues. The CDR3 spells CASSQGLADYEQYF. The CDR3 DNA reads as TGTGCCAGCTCGCAAGGACTAGCGGACTACGAGCAGTACTTC.

The chain combines TRBV2 with TRBJ2-3; 8 bases match TRBD1. Germline CDR1 reads SNHLY; CDR2 reads FYNNEI. The length of the CDR3 is 15 residues. The trim removed 4 bases at V and 3 bases at J, leaving 6 bases unmatched. The CDR3 DNA sequence: TGTGCCAGCAGTGCCGCCGACAGGGGTACAGATACGCAGTATTTT. It codes for CASSAADRGTDTQYF.